A single TCR beta chain is shown here with its context. What it binds is not known. PCR amplification relied on 60 Vbeta primers (plus 13 Jbeta primers). How the authors handled the data: Approximately 87 million unique TCR beta chains, roughly 10 million shared, were counted in a later analysis. TCRdb's copy holds only in-frame clones and misses some; the assay was immunoSEQ multiplex PCR. V, J and clone size are taken as reported in that table, and D and trimming were inferred from the DNA itself. The sample includes some 130,000 clones, 70% to 85% of them seen just once. There are 16 residues in the CDR3. Germline assignment: CDR1 SEHNR and CDR2 FQNEAQ (reference sequence). V dropped 1 base and J dropped 2; count of bases not matched to a gene: 5. This entry is derived from a study of cytomegalovirus exposure and HLA in healthy donors. The study's findings and limits: For cytomegalovirus status, the classifier reportedly gave diagnoses with high specificity and sensitivity. On later analysis, the bulk of CMV-associated TCR beta chains appeared to be HLA-restricted. The study listed around 150 cytomegalovirus-associated TCR beta chains.

The sequence derives from a middle-aged man in good health and CMV-seropositive. The specimen sequenced was PBMCs. This chain connects TRBV7-9 to TRBJ2-5; 9 nucleotides match TRBD2. The CDR3 reads CASSLVYLAGQETQYF. DNA of the CDR3: TGTGCCAGCAGCTTAGTTTACCTAGCGGGACAAGAGACCCAGTACTTC.